A selection of T cell receptor beta chains follows, all from one sample in a study of radiotherapy plus CTLA-4 blockade in lung cancer. Sequencing used immunoSEQ multiplex PCR; TCRdb keeps in-frame clones, though not all of them. The sample contains 86,000 or so clones, around 76% of which appear only once. Sequencing used peripheral blood, obtained from a patient treated with radiotherapy plus ipilimumab. The receptors stem from a human donor with non-small cell lung cancer who had a partial response to radiotherapy plus ipilimumab. Some clones in this sample may be carry-over from other donors' samples. Both conserved end residues are part of each CDR3. D genes are given only for firm matches. Size is omitted from some rows. Given values are once, few, many or a class for expanded clones.

V gene	D gene	clone size	J gene	CDR3 protein	CDR3 DNA
TRBV10-3	TRBD1	.	TRBJ2-3	CATGQGTDTQYF	TGTGCCACAGGACAGGGAACAGATACGCAGTATTTT
TRBV5-1	.	once	TRBJ2-3	CASSLGPGAKSADTQYF	TGCGCCAGCAGCTTGGGACCGGGAGCCAAGTCGGCAGATACGCAGTATTTT
TRBV5-1	.	once	TRBJ2-7	CASREGLPSSYEQYF	TGCGCCAGCAGGGAAGGACTCCCGAGCTCCTACGAGCAGTACTTC
TRBV18	.	.	TRBJ2-3	CASSPPGLAPRTDTQYF	TGTGCCAGCTCACCACCTGGGCTAGCGCCCCGCACAGATACGCAGTATTTT
TRBV27	TRBD1	.	TRBJ1-6	CASSLRQGGSPLHF	TGTGCCAGCAGTTTACGGCAGGGGGGTTCACCCCTCCACTTT
TRBV9	.	few	TRBJ2-7	CASSQGGGGSSYEQYF	TGTGCCAGCAGCCAGGGAGGGGGAGGCAGCTCCTACGAGCAGTACTTC
TRBV6-1	.	.	TRBJ1-2	CASSGQRGRVSYGYTF	TGTGCCAGCAGTGGCCAACGGGGGAGGGTGAGTTATGGCTACACCTTC
TRBV10-2	.	.	TRBJ1-5	CASSESWDINQPQHF	TGCGCCAGCAGTGAGTCGTGGGACATTAATCAGCCCCAGCATTTT
TRBV4-2	.	.	TRBJ1-3	CASSQDRVLRSGNTIYF	TGTGCCAGCAGCCAAGATCGGGTGCTACGCTCTGGAAACACCATATATTTT
TRBV9	.	.	TRBJ1-1	CASSPSMGGLTEAFF	TGTGCCAGCAGCCCTTCGATGGGGGGGTTGACTGAAGCTTTCTTT
TRBV7-2	TRBD1	.	TRBJ2-6	CASSLAVTGIGANVLTF	TGTGCCAGCAGCTTAGCTGTGACAGGGATTGGGGCCAACGTCCTGACTTTC
TRBV4-2	.	.	TRBJ2-2	CASSQERGLGELFF	TGTGCCAGCAGCCAAGAACGGGGTCTCGGGGAGCTGTTTTTT
TRBV5-6	TRBD1	.	TRBJ1-2	CASSLYPGQYYGYTF	TGTGCCAGCAGCTTGTACCCGGGACAGTACTATGGCTACACCTTC
TRBV18	.	once	TRBJ1-5	CASSRQTDSNQPQHF	TGTGCCAGCTCACGGCAGACTGATTCCAATCAGCCCCAGCATTTT
TRBV5-1	TRBD2	.	TRBJ2-1	CASSLGLAVTPDEQFF	TGCGCCAGCAGCTTGGGACTAGCGGTTACCCCCGATGAGCAGTTCTTC
TRBV4-3	TRBD1	.	TRBJ1-2	CASSQDGQGLYGYTF	TGCGCCAGCAGCCAAGACGGACAGGGGTTGTATGGCTACACCTTC
TRBV7-9	TRBD2	.	TRBJ2-5	CASSPGLAGSGETQYF	TGTGCCAGCAGCCCGGGACTAGCGGGATCAGGAGAGACCCAGTACTTC
TRBV5-8	.	.	TRBJ2-7	CASSQGAYEQYF	TGTGCCAGCAGCCAAGGGGCCTACGAGCAGTACTTC
TRBV5-1	.	.	TRBJ1-6	CASSLRAGYDSPLHF	TGCGCCAGCAGCTTGAGGGCAGGGTACGATTCACCCCTCCACTTT
TRBV5-5	TRBD2	.	TRBJ2-7	CASSLRTSSDYEQYF	TGTGCCAGCAGCTTGCGGACTAGCTCCGACTACGAGCAGTACTTC
TRBV29-1	.	.	TRBJ2-2	CSGSMQGNTGELFF	TGCAGCGGATCGATGCAGGGAAACACCGGGGAGCTGTTTTTT
TRBV2	TRBD1	once	TRBJ1-4	CASIEGTGAYEKLFF	TGTGCCAGCATCGAGGGGACAGGGGCCTATGAAAAACTGTTTTTT
TRBV29-1	.	.	TRBJ2-7	CSVEVGQGGYEQYF	TGCAGCGTTGAAGTTGGCCAGGGGGGTTACGAGCAGTACTTC
TRBV5-1	.	once	TRBJ2-7	CASSADSSSSYEQYF	TGCGCCAGCAGTGCCGACTCCTCGAGCTCCTACGAGCAGTACTTC
TRBV19	TRBD1	.	TRBJ2-7	CASTGTGIYEQYF	TGTGCCAGCACCGGGACAGGGATTTACGAGCAGTACTTC
TRBV4-2	TRBD2	.	TRBJ2-1	CASSPLAGVSARREQFF	TGTGCCAGCAGCCCCCTAGCGGGGGTATCTGCCCGTCGCGAGCAGTTCTTC
TRBV7-9	TRBD2	.	TRBJ2-1	CASSLGGGGSYEQFF	TGTGCCAGCAGCTTAGGGGGGGGTGGATCCTATGAGCAGTTCTTC
TRBV6-5	TRBD2	.	TRBJ2-1	CASRLLASSYNEQFF	TGTGCCAGCAGACTACTAGCGAGCTCCTACAATGAGCAGTTCTTC
TRBV5-1	.	.	TRBJ2-2	CASRRGDTNTGELFF	TGCGCCAGCAGGCGAGGGGACACGAACACCGGGGAGCTGTTTTTT
TRBV11-3	.	.	TRBJ1-2	CASSLGAAYGYTF	TGTGCCAGCAGCTTAGGGGCAGCATATGGCTACACCTTC
TRBV28	.	.	TRBJ2-2	CASNAGGTANTGELFF	TGTGCCAGCAATGCTGGGGGCACCGCGAACACCGGGGAGCTGTTTTTT
TRBV27	.	.	TRBJ1-2	CASSFNSLSYGYTF	TGTGCCAGCAGTTTCAACAGCTTAAGCTATGGCTACACCTTC
TRBV29-1	.	.	TRBJ2-3	CSVKTGSGGTDTQYF	TGCAGCGTTAAGACTGGCTCGGGTGGCACAGATACGCAGTATTTT
TRBV5-1	.	.	TRBJ2-2	CASSSGVASGELFF	TGCGCCAGCAGCTCGGGGGTAGCGTCTGGGGAGCTGTTTTTT
TRBV5-6	.	.	TRBJ2-7	CASSLLSSYEQYF	TGTGCCAGCAGCTTGCTCAGTTCCTACGAGCAGTACTTC
TRBV18	TRBD1	.	TRBJ2-2	CASLTTGAGELFF	TGTGCCAGCTTAACGACAGGGGCCGGGGAGCTGTTTTTT
TRBV9	TRBD1	.	TRBJ1-6	CASSVGPPGQGISPLHF	TGTGCCAGCAGCGTAGGGCCTCCGGGACAGGGGATTTCACCCCTCCACTTT
TRBV5-1	.	.	TRBJ2-1	CASSPSGLPEYNEQFF	TGCGCCAGCAGCCCGTCAGGGCTCCCGGAGTACAATGAGCAGTTCTTC
TRBV7-2	TRBD1	.	TRBJ2-5	CASSFRTGQETQYF	TGTGCCAGCAGCTTCCGGACAGGACAAGAGACCCAGTACTTC
TRBV2	TRBD2	.	TRBJ2-3	CASSAGLAGEADTQYF	TGTGCCAGCAGTGCGGGACTAGCGGGAGAAGCAGATACGCAGTATTTT
TRBV18	TRBD1	.	TRBJ1-5	CASSPPGQVNQPQHF	TGTGCCAGCTCACCACCGGGACAGGTCAATCAGCCCCAGCATTTT
TRBV7-2	.	once	TRBJ1-1	CASSSPRLYRQDKNTEAFF	TGTGCCAGCAGCTCCCCTAGGCTTTATCGACAGGACAAGAACACTGAAGCTTTCTTT
TRBV11-3	.	.	TRBJ1-4	CASSLWAGKNEKLFF	TGTGCCAGCAGCTTATGGGCAGGGAAGAATGAAAAACTGTTTTTT
TRBV5-4	TRBD1	.	TRBJ1-1	CASSQGQLNTEAFF	TGTGCCAGCAGCCAGGGACAGTTAAACACTGAAGCTTTCTTT
TRBV10-2	.	.	TRBJ1-1	CASSGALVGPREAFF	TGCGCCAGCAGTGGAGCATTAGTGGGGCCACGTGAAGCTTTCTTT
TRBV7-2	.	.	TRBJ1-6	CASSQRVQAGMGTLHF	TGTGCCAGCAGCCAGAGGGTGCAGGCGGGGATGGGTACCCTCCACTTT
TRBV7-2	.	.	TRBJ1-2	CASSSAGGAYGYTF	TGTGCCAGCAGTTCCGCCGGGGGAGCTTATGGCTACACCTTC
TRBV4-2	.	.	TRBJ1-1	CASSRGGGTEAFF	TGTGCCAGCAGCCGGGGCGGGGGCACTGAAGCTTTCTTT
TRBV6-5	.	.	TRBJ2-1	CASSYDGISYNEQFF	TGTGCCAGCAGTTACGACGGGATCTCCTACAATGAGCAGTTCTTC
TRBV2	.	.	TRBJ1-2	CASSLQGTYGYTF	TGTGCCAGCAGTCTCCAGGGGACCTATGGCTACACCTTC
TRBV5-1	TRBD2	.	TRBJ2-7	CASSLAGLAGVAYEQYF	TGCGCCAGCAGCTTGGCCGGGCTAGCGGGGGTCGCCTACGAGCAGTACTTC
TRBV7-2	.	.	TRBJ2-2	CASSLVPVAGELFF	TGTGCCAGCAGCTTAGTCCCCGTAGCCGGGGAGCTGTTTTTT
TRBV18	.	.	TRBJ2-7	CASSLQGSREQYF	TGTGCCAGCTCGCTACAGGGATCTCGGGAGCAGTACTTC
TRBV29-1	.	.	TRBJ2-7	CSVDRGAGYEQYF	TGCAGCGTTGATCGGGGGGCGGGCTACGAGCAGTACTTC